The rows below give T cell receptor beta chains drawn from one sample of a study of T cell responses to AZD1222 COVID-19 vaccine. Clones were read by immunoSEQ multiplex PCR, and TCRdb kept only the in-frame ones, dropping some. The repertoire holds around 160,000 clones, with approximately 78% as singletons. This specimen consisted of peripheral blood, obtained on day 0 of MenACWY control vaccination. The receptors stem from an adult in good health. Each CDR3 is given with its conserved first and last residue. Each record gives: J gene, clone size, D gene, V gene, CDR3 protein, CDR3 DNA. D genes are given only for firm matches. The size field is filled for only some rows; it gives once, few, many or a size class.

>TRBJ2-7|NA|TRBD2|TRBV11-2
CASSLELAGTYEQYF
TGTGCCAGCAGCTTAGAACTAGCGGGGACCTACGAGCAGTACTTC
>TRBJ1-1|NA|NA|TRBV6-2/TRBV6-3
CASSPHLSPEAFF
TGTGCCAGCAGTCCCCACCTGTCTCCTGAAGCTTTCTTT
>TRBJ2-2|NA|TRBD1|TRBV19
CASRDRVDTGELFF
TGTGCCAGTCGCGACAGGGTAGACACCGGGGAGCTGTTTTTT
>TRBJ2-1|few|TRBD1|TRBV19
CASSMTGPNEQFF
TGTGCCAGTAGCATGACAGGGCCCAATGAGCAGTTCTTC
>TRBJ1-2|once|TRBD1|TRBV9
CASSATGALNYGYTF
TGTGCCAGCAGCGCGACAGGGGCCTTAAACTATGGCTACACCTTC
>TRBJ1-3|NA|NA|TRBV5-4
CASSDRASSGNTIYF
TGTGCCAGCAGCGACCGGGCGAGCTCTGGAAACACCATATATTTT
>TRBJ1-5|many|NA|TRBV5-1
CASRPGDNQPQHF
TGCGCCAGTCGCCCAGGTGACAATCAGCCCCAGCATTTT
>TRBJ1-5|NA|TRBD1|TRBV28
CASSLLARTGGQPQHF
TGTGCCAGCAGTTTATTAGCTCGGACAGGGGGCCAGCCCCAGCATTTT
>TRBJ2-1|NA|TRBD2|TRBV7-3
CASSRERGARDEQFF
TGTGCCAGCAGCCGCGAGCGGGGGGCTCGCGATGAGCAGTTCTTC
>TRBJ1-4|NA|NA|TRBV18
CASSPQTTNEKLFF
TGTGCCAGCTCACCGCAAACTACTAATGAAAAACTGTTTTTT
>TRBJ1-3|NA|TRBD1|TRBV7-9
CASSFNLRQGAGGNTIYF
TGTGCCAGCAGCTTCAATCTGCGACAGGGGGCGGGTGGAAACACCATATATTTT
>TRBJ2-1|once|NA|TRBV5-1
CASSLAGDAVHEQFF
TGCGCCAGCAGCTTGGCGGGGGATGCGGTCCATGAGCAGTTCTTC
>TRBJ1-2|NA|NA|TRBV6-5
CASNWVGSPNGYTF
TGTGCCAGCAATTGGGTCGGTAGTCCCAATGGCTACACCTTC
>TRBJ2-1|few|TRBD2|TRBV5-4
CASSLGLGGGLNEQFF
TGTGCCAGCAGCCTCGGACTAGGCGGGGGGCTCAATGAGCAGTTCTTC
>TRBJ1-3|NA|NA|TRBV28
CASPDSRGNTIYF
TGTGCCAGCCCGGACTCTCGTGGAAACACCATATATTTT
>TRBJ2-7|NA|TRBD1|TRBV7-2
CATLREGGPYEQYF
TGTGCCACCCTACGCGAAGGGGGCCCCTACGAGCAGTACTTC
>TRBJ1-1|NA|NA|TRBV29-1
CSVETGWTEAFF
TGCAGCGTTGAAACAGGGTGGACTGAAGCTTTCTTT
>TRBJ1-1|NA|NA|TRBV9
CASSFTGTPNTEAFF
TGTGCCAGCAGCTTTACCGGGACACCCAACACTGAAGCTTTCTTT
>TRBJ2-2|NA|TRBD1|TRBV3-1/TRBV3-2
CASSLRTGGGGELFF
TGTGCCAGCAGCCTACGGACAGGGGGAGGCGGGGAGCTGTTTTTT
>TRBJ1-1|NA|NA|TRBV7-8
CASSLTLQSGEDTEAFF
TGTGCCAGCAGCTTAACATTACAGTCAGGGGAGGACACTGAAGCTTTCTTT
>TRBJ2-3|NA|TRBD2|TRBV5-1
CASSFRTSGIDTQYF
TGCGCCAGCAGCTTCCGGACTAGCGGCATAGATACGCAGTATTTT
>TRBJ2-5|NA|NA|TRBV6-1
CASSEYGPLGETQYF
TGTGCCAGCAGTGAGTATGGCCCCCTCGGAGAGACCCAGTACTTC
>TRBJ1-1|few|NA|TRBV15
CATTSGGATEAFF
TGTGCCACTACTTCTGGAGGGGCCACTGAAGCTTTCTTT
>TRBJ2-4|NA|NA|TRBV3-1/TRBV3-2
CASTQGSLAKNIQYF
TGTGCCAGCACCCAAGGCTCTTTAGCCAAAAACATTCAGTACTTC
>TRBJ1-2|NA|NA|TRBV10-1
CASNQYGTLIYGYTF
TGCGCCAGCAACCAATACGGGACGCTTATCTATGGCTACACCTTC
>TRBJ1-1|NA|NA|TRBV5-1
CASSSGQPNTEAFF
TGCGCCAGCAGCTCTGGACAGCCGAACACTGAAGCTTTCTTT
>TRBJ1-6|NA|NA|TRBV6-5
CASSYEWGTLHF
TGTGCCAGCAGTTACGAGTGGGGGACCCTCCACTTT
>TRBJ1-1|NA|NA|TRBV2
CASSELEDTEAFF
TGTGCCAGCAGTGAATTGGAGGACACTGAAGCTTTCTTT